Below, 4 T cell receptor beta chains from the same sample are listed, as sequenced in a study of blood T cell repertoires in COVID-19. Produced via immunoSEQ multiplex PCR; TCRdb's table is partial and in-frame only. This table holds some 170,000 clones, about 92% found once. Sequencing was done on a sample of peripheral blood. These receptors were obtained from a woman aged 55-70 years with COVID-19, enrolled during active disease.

CDR3 protein: CASSLGGEDWTGLIETQYF. The CDR3 DNA follows: TGTGCCAGCAGCTTAGGCGGCGAAGATTGGACAGGGTTAATCGAGACCCAGTACTTC. This chain uses TRBV13 with TRBJ2-5; TRBD1 matches at 8 bases. Unmatched junction bases numbered 17, after V lost 0 bases and J lost 5 bases. Germline V lookup: CDR1 PRHDT, CDR2 FYEKMQ (reference sequence). The CDR3 length is 19 residues.

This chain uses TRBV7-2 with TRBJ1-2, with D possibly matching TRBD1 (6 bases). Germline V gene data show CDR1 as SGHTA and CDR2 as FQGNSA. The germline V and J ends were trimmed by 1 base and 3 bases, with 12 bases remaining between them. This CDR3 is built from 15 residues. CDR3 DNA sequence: TGTGCCAGCAGCTTAGGGGCGGGGGCAGACTATGGCTACACCTTC. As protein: CASSLGAGADYGYTF.

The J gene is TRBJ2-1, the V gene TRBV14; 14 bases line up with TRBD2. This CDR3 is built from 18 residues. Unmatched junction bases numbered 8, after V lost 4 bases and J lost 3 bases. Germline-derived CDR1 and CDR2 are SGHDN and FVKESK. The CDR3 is CASSPWTSGGLSYNEQFF. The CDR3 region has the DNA TGTGCCAGCAGCCCCTGGACTAGCGGGGGGCTTAGCTACAATGAGCAGTTCTTC.

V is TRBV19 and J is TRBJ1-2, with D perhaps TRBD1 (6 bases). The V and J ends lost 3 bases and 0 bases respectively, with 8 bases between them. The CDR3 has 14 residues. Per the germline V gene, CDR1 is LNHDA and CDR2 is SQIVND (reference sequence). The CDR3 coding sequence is TGTGCCAGTAGTATGCAGGGGTCTAACTATGGCTACACCTTC. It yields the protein CASSMQGSNYGYTF.